A single sample is the source of the 2 T cell receptor beta chains below, sequenced in a study of T-cell reconstitution after alpha-beta-depleted transplantation in children. TCRbeta library construction was performed incorporating unique molecular identifiers. TCRdb redid the calling of the PCR reads with MiXCR, one entry per CDR3 protein. The repertoire holds roughly 100,000 distinct CDR3 sequences, with 7% to 10% as singletons. Sequenced material: PBMCs from the stem cell graft donor, taken from the stem cell graft. Receptor source: a human donor who donated a stem cell graft to a child with congenital amegakaryocytic thrombocytopenia.

Only a few counts were recorded for this clonotype. The chain carries TRBV12-3 or TRBV12-4 and TRBJ2-7; tentatively, D is TRBD2 (5 bases). The V and J ends lost 6 bases and 1 base respectively, with 16 bases between them. The length of the CDR3 is 15 residues. The CDR3 DNA is TGTGCCAGCAGCACCGGGATTGAGGGATCCTACGAGCAGTACTTC. This translates into CASSTGIEGSYEQYF.

This clonotype was detected ten times or more. The chain uses TRBV9 and TRBJ2-7; tentative D call: TRBD1 (6 bases). This CDR3 contains 15 residues. Germline V gene lookup returns CDR1 SGDLS and CDR2 YYNGEE. Deletions cut 5 bases from V and 3 bases from J, with 18 bases between. The CDR3 is CASSISEDSFYEQYF. The CDR3 coding sequence is TGTGCCAGCAGTATCTCCGAGGACAGCTTCTACGAGCAGTACTTC.